A selection of T cell receptor beta chains follows, all from one sample in a study of T-cell reconstitution after alpha-beta-depleted transplantation in children. TCRdb used MiXCR to reprocess the PCR reads, holding one entry per CDR3 protein. In the table there are roughly 220,000 distinct CDR3 sequences, 12% of which are singletons. The source material was PBMCs from the stem cell graft donor, sampled from the stem cell graft. Source of these receptors: a human donor who donated a stem cell graft to a child with acute lymphoblastic leukemia. The CDR3 runs from the conserved cysteine through the conserved F or W. The D gene is left open where the match is weak. For some rows the clone size is stated as once, few or many, or as a class when expanded; others skip it.

clone size,J gene,D gene,CDR3 length,V gene,CDR3 DNA,CDR3 protein
many,TRBJ2-7,TRBD2,17,TRBV20-1,TGCAGTGCTAGGGTCGGGACTAGCGGGGGAACCACCTACGAGCAGTACTTC,CSARVGTSGGTTYEQYF
many,TRBJ2-7,TRBD1,16,TRBV12-3/TRBV12-4,TGTGCCAGCAGTTTAGAGAGCGGGACAGGGGCCTACGAGCAGTACTTC,CASSLESGTGAYEQYF
few,TRBJ1-2,NA,11,TRBV29-1,TGCAGCGTTGAGGGTCGAAGTAGGGCGGCCTTC,CSVEGRSRAAF
many,TRBJ2-2,TRBD1,15,TRBV7-2,TGTGCCAGCAGCTTCGAGACAGGGGTCACCGGGGAGCTGTTTTTT,CASSFETGVTGELFF
NA,TRBJ1-4,TRBD1,16,TRBV6-2/TRBV6-3,TGTGCCAGCAGTTTGAGCGCGGGACAGGGTCCTGAAAAACTGTTTTTT,CASSLSAGQGPEKLFF
NA,TRBJ1-4,NA,15,TRBV7-9,TGTGCCAGCAGCTTTCAGGGTCTGGTTAATGAAAAACTGTTTTTT,CASSFQGLVNEKLFF
NA,TRBJ1-1,NA,13,TRBV28,TGTGCCAGCAGGGGAACACAGGGTAGGCGAACTTTCTTT,CASRGTQGRRTFF
many,TRBJ2-7,NA,13,TRBV6-2/TRBV6-3,TGTGCCAGCAGTTACGGGGACCCCTACGAGCAGTACTTC,CASSYGDPYEQYF
NA,TRBJ2-7,TRBD2,16,TRBV18,TGTGCCAGCTCTTTCCTAGCGGGGGCCCTTTCCTACGAGCAGTACTTC,CASSFLAGALSYEQYF
many,TRBJ1-4,NA,15,TRBV10-3,TGTGCCATCAGTGAGTGGGGCAGCCCAAATGAAAAACTGTTTTTT,CAISEWGSPNEKLFF
many,TRBJ2-7,NA,16,TRBV27,TGTGCCAGCAGTTCCATCGGTCCCGTGAGCTCCTACGAGCAGTACTTC,CASSSIGPVSSYEQYF
many,TRBJ2-1,TRBD1,15,TRBV4-3,TGCGCCAGCAGCCAAGATCGACAGGGGGGAGGTGAGCAGTTCTTC,CASSQDRQGGGEQFF
many,TRBJ2-7,NA,17,TRBV10-3,TGTGCCATCAGGGACCCTGTACAGGGAAGGGGGATGGGCGAGCAGTACTTC,CAIRDPVQGRGMGEQYF
many,TRBJ2-1,TRBD2,14,TRBV5-1,TGCGCCAGCTTGGGGAGCGGGAGTAGAAATGAGCAGTTCTTC,CASLGSGSRNEQFF
many,TRBJ2-1,TRBD2,18,TRBV29-1,TGCAGCGTTGAACGGGGGCTTCGGCTAGCGGGAGGGGGAAATGAGCAGTTCTTC,CSVERGLRLAGGGNEQFF
many,TRBJ2-1,NA,14,TRBV9,TGTGCCAGCAGCGTGAGCGGAGGGCCTTTTGAGCAGTTCTTC,CASSVSGGPFEQFF
many,TRBJ2-7,NA,13,TRBV3-1,TGTGCCAGCAGCCCTCGGGGGTTCTACGAGCAGTACTTC,CASSPRGFYEQYF
NA,TRBJ2-3,TRBD2,15,TRBV7-2,TGTGCCAGCAGCTCCACCAGAATAGCGGGAGCTACGCAGTATTTT,CASSSTRIAGATQYF
many,TRBJ1-1,NA,17,TRBV20-1,TGCAGTGCTAGAAAGATGGTGGGGAATCGAGGAAAGATTCTCGCTTTCTTT,CSARKMVGNRGKILAFF
many,TRBJ2-7,TRBD2,14,TRBV29-1,TGCAGCGTCGCCACCGGACTAGCGGGAGACGAGCAGTACTTC,CSVATGLAGDEQYF
many,TRBJ1-1,NA,13,TRBV20-1,TGCAGTGTAAAAGGGGCTCTGAACACTGAAGCTTTCTTT,CSVKGALNTEAFF
many,TRBJ2-1,TRBD2,17,TRBV6-5,TGTGCCAGCAGTCCGGGGGGAGGGTGGAGCTCCTACAATGAGCAGTTCTTC,CASSPGGGWSSYNEQFF
many,TRBJ2-1,NA,17,TRBV5-1,TGCGCCAGCAGCTTGGTACCCGGAGGCAGCTCCTACAATGAGCAGTTCTTC,CASSLVPGGSSYNEQFF
many,TRBJ1-5,NA,15,TRBV7-2,TGTGCCAGCAGCCCCCAGACAGCTAGCAATCAGCCCCAGCATTTT,CASSPQTASNQPQHF
many,TRBJ1-2,TRBD1,14,TRBV5-1,TGCGCCAGCAGCGCGGGACAGGGCACCTATGGCTACACCTTC,CASSAGQGTYGYTF
many,TRBJ2-1,NA,16,TRBV20-1,TGCAGTGCTAGACTCACCCGGGGAGGACGGGTTAATGAGCAGTTCTTC,CSARLTRGGRVNEQFF
many,TRBJ2-1,NA,17,TRBV5-6,TGTGCCAGCAGCGGGAACAGGGTTAGGCTGATAAGTTCTGGGCAGTTCTTC,CASSGNRVRLISSGQFF
many,TRBJ1-1,NA,14,TRBV6-1,TGTGCCAGCAGTATTGCGACAACGAATACTGAAGCTTTCTTT,CASSIATTNTEAFF
many,TRBJ1-6,NA,17,TRBV6-5,TGTGCCAGCAGTTACTCCCCCGGAAGCTCCTATAATTCACCCCTCCACTTT,CASSYSPGSSYNSPLHF
many,TRBJ1-5,NA,14,TRBV27,TGTGCCAGCAGTTTACTCGGTAGCAATCAGCCCCAGCATTTT,CASSLLGSNQPQHF
many,TRBJ2-1,NA,16,TRBV9,TGTGCCAGCAGCCTCTCCGGGGCGGGGATCAGAAATGAGCAGTTCTTC,CASSLSGAGIRNEQFF
NA,TRBJ2-4,TRBD1,18,TRBV11-1,TGTGCCAGCAGCTTATTATTCTCGCAGGGGGCTGGGGAAAACATTCAGTACTTC,CASSLLFSQGAGENIQYF
many,TRBJ2-5,NA,13,TRBV10-3,TGTGCCATCAGTGAGCATCTAGAAGAGACCCAGTACTTC,CAISEHLEETQYF
few,TRBJ2-2,TRBD2,16,TRBV5-1,TGCGCCAGCAGCTGGCCGGCGCGGGGGGCGGCCGGGGAGCTGTTTTTT,CASSWPARGAAGELFF
many,TRBJ1-5,TRBD1,15,TRBV10-2,TGCGCCAGCAGTGAGGGACAGGGGTCCTATCAGCCCCAGCATTTT,CASSEGQGSYQPQHF
many,TRBJ2-7,NA,12,TRBV20-1,TGCAGTGTCCCCGACTGGCACTACGAGCAGTACTTC,CSVPDWHYEQYF
many,TRBJ2-1,TRBD2,17,TRBV4-2,TGTGCCAGCAGCCAAGAGATCCAGCGGGAAGCGAAACCTGAGCAGTTCTTC,CASSQEIQREAKPEQFF
many,TRBJ2-5,NA,15,TRBV7-2,TGTGCCAGCAGCGTCGCCGGGACCGACCAAGAGACCCAGTACTTC,CASSVAGTDQETQYF
many,TRBJ1-1,NA,14,TRBV5-6,TGTGCCAGCAGCGATTACACTATCGACACTGAAGCTTTCTTT,CASSDYTIDTEAFF
few,TRBJ1-1,NA,12,TRBV20-1,TGCAGTGCCGACCTTAGAAACACTGAAGCTTTCTTT,CSADLRNTEAFF
many,TRBJ2-5,NA,14,TRBV6-1,TGTGCCACCCGATTCGGTCAGCGCCAAGAGACCCAGTACTTC,CATRFGQRQETQYF
NA,TRBJ2-1,NA,18,TRBV5-5,TGTGCCAGCAGCTTGGTTCGTCTAGCGTCGAGCTCCTACAATGAGCAGTTCTTC,CASSLVRLASSSYNEQFF
few,TRBJ2-7,TRBD1,12,TRBV20-1,TGCAGTGCCACACAGGGGATCCACGAGCAGTACTTC,CSATQGIHEQYF
many,TRBJ1-2,TRBD1,14,TRBV12-3/TRBV12-4,TGTGCCAGCAGTCCAACTTCAGGGGGCTATGGCTACACCTTC,CASSPTSGGYGYTF
many,TRBJ1-5,NA,14,TRBV6-1,TGTGCCAGCAGTGAAGGGTGGGGCAATCAGCCCCAGCATTTT,CASSEGWGNQPQHF
few,TRBJ2-5,NA,14,TRBV5-4,TGTGCCAGCAGCGCGCCGGACAGTAGGGAGACCCAGTACTTC,CASSAPDSRETQYF
many,TRBJ1-1,NA,14,TRBV5-1,TGCGCCAGCAGCATGCCAGGGGCCTTATTTGAAGCTTTCTTT,CASSMPGALFEAFF
NA,TRBJ2-5,NA,12,TRBV18,TGTGCCAGCTCACCCATTCAAGAGACCCAGTACTTC,CASSPIQETQYF